These T cell receptor beta chains were read from a single sample in a study of cytomegalovirus exposure and HLA in healthy donors. Using immunoSEQ multiplex PCR, the repertoire was profiled, and TCRdb retains in-frame clones only, with some absent. The sample lists some 150,000 clones, about three fifths occurring once. Source material: PBMCs. The receptor set was obtained from an older woman in good health and CMV-seropositive. The CDR3 runs from the conserved cysteine through the conserved F or W. D genes are given only for firm matches. The size entry is marked missing in some rows and otherwise reads once, few, many or a size class.

>TRBJ2-3|-|14|-|TRBV5-1
CASSFSGSTDTQYF
TGCGCCAGCAGCTTTAGCGGAAGCACAGATACGCAGTATTTT
>TRBJ2-7|-|14|-|TRBV6-5
CASSEWATSYEQYF
TGTGCCAGCAGTGAATGGGCGACTAGCTACGAGCAGTACTTC
>TRBJ2-2|TRBD2|17|-|TRBV28
CASSLFGLAGVTGELFF
TGTGCCAGCAGTTTATTTGGACTAGCGGGAGTTACCGGGGAGCTGTTTTTT
>TRBJ2-5|-|16|once|TRBV5-1
CASSSLRDSTQETQYF
TGCGCCAGCAGCTCCCTCAGGGATAGCACCCAAGAGACCCAGTACTTC
>TRBJ2-5|-|13|once|TRBV30
CAWSAGPRETQYF
TGTGCCTGGAGTGCTGGGCCAAGGGAGACCCAGTACTTC
>TRBJ1-6|-|13|once|TRBV28
CASSLGRASPLHF
TGTGCCAGCAGTTTAGGCAGGGCGTCACCCCTCCACTTT
>TRBJ1-2|TRBD1|14|once|TRBV28
CASSLPTGRYGYTF
TGTGCCAGCAGTTTACCGACAGGGAGGTATGGCTACACCTTC
>TRBJ1-1|-|14|-|TRBV10-3
CAITLTGKNTEAFF
TGTGCCATCACCCTGACAGGAAAGAACACTGAAGCTTTCTTT
>TRBJ2-2|-|12|-|TRBV27
CASSLNTGELFF
TGTGCCAGCAGTCTTAACACCGGGGAGCTGTTTTTT
>TRBJ1-2|-|12|-|TRBV18
CASSPAGGGYTF
TGTGCCAGCTCACCCGCCGGCGGGGGCTACACCTTC
>TRBJ1-1|-|11|-|TRBV7-9
CASSLTTEAFF
TGTGCCAGCAGCCTTACTACTGAAGCTTTCTTT
>TRBJ2-1|TRBD2|17|-|TRBV18
CASSPPSSGSSYNEQFF
TGTGCCAGCTCACCACCGTCCAGCGGGAGCTCCTACAATGAGCAGTTCTTC
>TRBJ2-5|-|14|-|TRBV6-5
CASSYGQGGETQYF
TGTGCCAGCAGTTACGGTCAGGGGGGAGAGACCCAGTACTTC
>TRBJ2-2|-|16|-|TRBV5-1
CASRLATEINTGELFF
TGCGCCAGCCGCTTGGCCACAGAGATAAACACCGGGGAGCTGTTTTTT
>TRBJ2-7|TRBD2|15|-|TRBV5-4
CASSLTSGVTYEQYF
TGTGCCAGCAGCTTGACTAGCGGGGTAACCTACGAGCAGTACTTC
>TRBJ2-1|TRBD2|19|-|TRBV28
CASSPIRASGRSSYNEQFF
TGTGCCAGCAGTCCTATAAGGGCTAGCGGGAGGAGCTCCTACAATGAGCAGTTCTTC
>TRBJ2-5|TRBD1|12|-|TRBV2
CALLTGKETQYF
TGTGCCCTTTTGACAGGGAAAGAGACCCAGTACTTC
>TRBJ2-7|-|15|few|TRBV7-2
CASSLSAGDAYEQYF
TGTGCCAGCAGCTTAAGCGCAGGGGACGCCTACGAGCAGTACTTC
>TRBJ2-5|-|15|-|TRBV5-1
CASSRISTSERTQYF
TGCGCCAGCAGCCGAATTTCGACTTCCGAGAGGACCCAGTACTTC
>TRBJ2-7|TRBD2|15|-|TRBV5-1
CASSPGLADTYEQYF
TGCGCCAGCAGCCCGGGACTAGCGGACACCTACGAGCAGTACTTC
>TRBJ2-3|-|15|-|TRBV29-1
CSVQRSQATTDTQYF
TGCAGCGTGCAGCGTTCACAGGCGACCACAGATACGCAGTATTTT
>TRBJ1-2|TRBD1|15|-|TRBV5-4
CASSQAQGARYGYTF
TGTGCCAGCAGCCAAGCGCAGGGGGCGCGTTATGGCTACACCTTC
>TRBJ2-2|-|16|-|TRBV4-2
CASSQEARLSSGELFF
TGTGCCAGCAGCCAAGAGGCCCGACTAAGCTCCGGGGAGCTGTTTTTT
>TRBJ1-1|TRBD1|14|-|TRBV6-5
CASSPRPGGSEAFF
TGTGCCAGCAGCCCTCGGCCAGGGGGGTCTGAAGCTTTCTTT
>TRBJ2-1|-|13|-|TRBV6-1
CATQSLFDNEQFF
TGTGCCACACAGTCCCTATTTGACAATGAGCAGTTCTTC
>TRBJ1-4|-|16|-|TRBV15
CATSRPPGGANEKLFF
TGTGCCACCAGCAGACCCCCCGGAGGGGCTAATGAAAAACTGTTTTTT
>TRBJ2-1|TRBD2|15|-|TRBV2
CASSKRTSGGDEQFF
TGTGCCAGCAGTAAGAGGACTAGCGGTGGAGATGAGCAGTTCTTC
>TRBJ1-1|TRBD1|12|few|TRBV7-9
CSSSLQGAAAFF
TGTTCCAGCAGCCTACAGGGGGCGGCAGCTTTCTTT
>TRBJ2-7|-|14|-|TRBV27
CASSLGRGASEQYF
TGTGCCAGCAGTTTAGGCAGGGGCGCCAGCGAGCAGTACTTC
>TRBJ2-6|-|13|-|TRBV2
CARDGTGANVLTF
TGTGCCAGGGACGGGACTGGGGCCAACGTCCTGACTTTC
>TRBJ2-7|TRBD1|14|few|TRBV5-1
CASSLRTGEDEQYF
TGCGCCAGCAGCTTGAGGACAGGGGAAGACGAGCAGTACTTC
>TRBJ2-2|TRBD2|14|-|TRBV7-8
CASSLSLAVGELFF
TGTGCCAGCAGCTTATCCCTAGCGGTCGGGGAGCTGTTTTTT
>TRBJ1-2|-|15|-|TRBV15
CATSRRIDQTGGYTF
TGTGCCACCAGCCGTCGAATTGACCAAACGGGGGGCTACACCTTC
>TRBJ2-7|-|15|-|TRBV5-1
CASSPRSTGTYEQYF
TGCGCCAGCAGCCCCCGCTCGACGGGGACCTACGAGCAGTACTTC
>TRBJ2-3|-|16|few|TRBV15
CATSFQNPRGTDTQYF
TGTGCCACCAGCTTTCAGAACCCTCGGGGCACAGATACGCAGTATTTT
>TRBJ2-7|TRBD2|15|-|TRBV27
CASSLSPGLGYEQYF
TGTGCCAGCAGTTTATCCCCGGGACTAGGCTACGAGCAGTACTTC
>TRBJ2-2|-|17|-|TRBV23-1
CASSTPRASWDTGELFF
TGCGCCAGCTCTACCCCCAGGGCCTCCTGGGACACCGGGGAGCTGTTTTTT
>TRBJ2-7|TRBD2|14|once|TRBV2
CASTLAGGPYEQYF
TGTGCCAGCACACTAGCGGGAGGACCCTACGAGCAGTACTTC
>TRBJ1-3|-|14|few|TRBV7-2
CASSSPGSGNTIYF
TGTGCCAGCAGCTCCCCGGGCTCTGGAAACACCATATATTTT
>TRBJ1-2|TRBD1|16|-|TRBV28
CASSFIGGRQGHGYTF
TGTGCCAGCAGTTTTATCGGCGGTAGACAGGGGCATGGCTACACCTTC